This T cell receptor beta chain appears in the sequencing data of a study of control samples from healthy donors and cancer patients. Measured with immunoSEQ multiplex PCR; TCRdb has only the in-frame clones, and not every one. This table holds 110,000 to 150,000 clones, about nine tenths found once. Trimming took 2 bases from V and 5 from J; bases not matched to a gene: 3. The CDR3 totals 14 residues. Germline CDR1 is SGHDT and CDR2 is YYEEEE. The sequence was obtained from a man aged 25 to 40 in good health. Sequenced material: blood. The rearrangement uses TRBV5-6 and TRBJ1-2, with 10 bases that match TRBD1. The CDR3 nucleotides read TGTGCCAGCAGCTTCGGGACAGGGGTTTATGGCTACACCTTC. It specifies CASSFGTGVYGYTF.